Sequencing of this T cell receptor (beta chain) was carried out in a study of blood T cell repertoires in COVID-19. Produced via immunoSEQ multiplex PCR; TCRdb's table is partial and in-frame only. Among about 87,000 clones listed, around 75% were seen once. The V gene's germline CDR1 is SNHLY and CDR2 FYNNEI. The CDR3 is 16 residues long. Trimming left V 5 bases short and J 2 bases short, with 13 bases between. The receptor was isolated from a woman of 80 years or more with active or convalescent COVID-19. Specimen: peripheral blood. J is TRBJ2-6 and V is TRBV2, with D tentatively TRBD1 (5 bases). The CDR3 region is CASSFTGSPGANVLTF. The CDR3 DNA reads TGTGCCAGCAGTTTTACAGGTTCCCCTGGGGCCAACGTCCTGACTTTC.